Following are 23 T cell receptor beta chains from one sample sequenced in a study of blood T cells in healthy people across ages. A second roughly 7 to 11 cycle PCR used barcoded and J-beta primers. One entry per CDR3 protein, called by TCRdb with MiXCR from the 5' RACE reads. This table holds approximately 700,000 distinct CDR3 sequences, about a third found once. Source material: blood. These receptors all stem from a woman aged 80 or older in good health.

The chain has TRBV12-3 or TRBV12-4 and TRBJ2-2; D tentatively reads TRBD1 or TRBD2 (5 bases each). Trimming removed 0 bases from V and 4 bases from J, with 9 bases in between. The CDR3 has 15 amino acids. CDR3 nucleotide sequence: TGTGCCAGCAGTTTAGCGGGGGTCGGCACCGGGGAGCTGTTTTTT. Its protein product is CASSLAGVGTGELFF.

CDR3 sequence: CASSLSYSAETTITYEQYF. The CDR3 coding sequence is TGCGCCAGCAGCTTGTCTTACTCAGCGGAGACGACCATTACCTACGAGCAGTACTTC. This rearrangement joins TRBV5-1 to TRBJ2-7, with D perhaps matching TRBD2 (5 bases). Germline CDR1 and CDR2: SGHRS and YFSETQ. There are 19 residues in the CDR3. The V gene lost 1 base and the J gene lost 2 bases, with 25 bases spanning the gap.

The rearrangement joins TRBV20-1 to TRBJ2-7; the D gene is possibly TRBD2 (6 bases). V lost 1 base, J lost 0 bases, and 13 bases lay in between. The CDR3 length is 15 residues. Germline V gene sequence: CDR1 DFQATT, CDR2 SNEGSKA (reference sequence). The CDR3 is CSARALLANSYEQYF. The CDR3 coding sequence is TGCAGTGCTAGAGCACTCCTAGCGAACTCCTACGAGCAGTACTTC.

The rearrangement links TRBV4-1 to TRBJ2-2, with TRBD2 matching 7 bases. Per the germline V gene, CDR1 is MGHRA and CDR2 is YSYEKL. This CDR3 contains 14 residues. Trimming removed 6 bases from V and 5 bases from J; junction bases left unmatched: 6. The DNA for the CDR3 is TGCGCCAGCAGGGCCCTGGGGGGGACCGGGGAGCTGTTTTTT. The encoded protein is CASRALGGTGELFF.

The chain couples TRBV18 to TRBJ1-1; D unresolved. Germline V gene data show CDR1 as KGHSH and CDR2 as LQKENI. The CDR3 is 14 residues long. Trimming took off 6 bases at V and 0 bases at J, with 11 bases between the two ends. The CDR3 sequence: CASSGAAMNTEAFF. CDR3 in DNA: TGTGCCAGCTCCGGCGCCGCGATGAACACTGAAGCTTTCTTT. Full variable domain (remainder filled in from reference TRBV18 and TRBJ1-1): NAGVMQNPRHLVRRRGQEARLRCSPMKGHSHVYWYRQLPEEGLKFMVYLQKENIIDESGMPKERFSAEFPKEGPSILRIQQVVRGDSAAYFCASSGAAMNTEAFFGQGTRLTVV.

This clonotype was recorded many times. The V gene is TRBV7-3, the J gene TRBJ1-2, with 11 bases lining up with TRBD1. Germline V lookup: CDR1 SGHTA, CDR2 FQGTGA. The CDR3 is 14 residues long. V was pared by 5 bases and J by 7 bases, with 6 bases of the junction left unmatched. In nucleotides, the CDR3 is TGTGCCAGCAGCCGGGACAGGGGGGAGAGTGGCTACACCTTC. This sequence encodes CASSRDRGESGYTF.

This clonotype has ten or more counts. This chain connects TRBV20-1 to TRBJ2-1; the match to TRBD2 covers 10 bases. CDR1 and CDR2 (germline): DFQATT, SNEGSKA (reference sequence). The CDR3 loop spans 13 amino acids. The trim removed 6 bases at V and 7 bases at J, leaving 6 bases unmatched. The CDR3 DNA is TGCAGTGCAGCGGGGGGGCTCGGGAATGAGCAGTTCTTC. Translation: CSAAGGLGNEQFF.

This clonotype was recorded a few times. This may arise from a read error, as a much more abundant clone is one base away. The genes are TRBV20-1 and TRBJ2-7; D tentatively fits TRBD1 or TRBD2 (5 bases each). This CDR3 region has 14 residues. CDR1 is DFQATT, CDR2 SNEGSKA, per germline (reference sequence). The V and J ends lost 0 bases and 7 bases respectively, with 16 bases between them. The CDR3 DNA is TGCAGTGCTAGAGACTTCTCGGGGCTGGATGAGCAGTACTTC. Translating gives CSARDFSGLDEQYF.

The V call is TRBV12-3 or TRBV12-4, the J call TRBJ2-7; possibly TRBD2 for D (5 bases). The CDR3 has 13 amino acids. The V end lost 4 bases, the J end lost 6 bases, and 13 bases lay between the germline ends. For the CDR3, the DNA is TGTGCCAGCAGTTATGGGAGCTCGAGCGAGCAGTACTTC. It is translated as CASSYGSSSEQYF.

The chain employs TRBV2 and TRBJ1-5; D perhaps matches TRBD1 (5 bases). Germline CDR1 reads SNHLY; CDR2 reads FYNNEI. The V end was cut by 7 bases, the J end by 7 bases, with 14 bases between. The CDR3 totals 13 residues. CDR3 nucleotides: TGTGCCAGCAAACAGACCGAGGGGCAGCCCCAGCATTTT. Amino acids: CASKQTEGQPQHF.

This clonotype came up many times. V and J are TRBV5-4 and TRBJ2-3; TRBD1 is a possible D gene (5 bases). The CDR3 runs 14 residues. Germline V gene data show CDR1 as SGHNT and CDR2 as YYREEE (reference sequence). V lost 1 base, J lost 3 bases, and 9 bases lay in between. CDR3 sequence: CASSLSQATDTQYF. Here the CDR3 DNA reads TGTGCCAGCAGCTTGTCACAGGCGACAGATACGCAGTATTTT.

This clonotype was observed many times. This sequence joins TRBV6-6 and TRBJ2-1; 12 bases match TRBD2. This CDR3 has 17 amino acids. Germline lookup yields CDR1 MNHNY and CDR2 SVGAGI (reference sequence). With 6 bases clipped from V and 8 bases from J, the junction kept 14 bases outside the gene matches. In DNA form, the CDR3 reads TGTGCCAGCAGCCCCTGGGGTCTAGCGGGGGGGCCCTATGAGCAGTTCTTC. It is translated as CASSPWGLAGGPYEQFF.

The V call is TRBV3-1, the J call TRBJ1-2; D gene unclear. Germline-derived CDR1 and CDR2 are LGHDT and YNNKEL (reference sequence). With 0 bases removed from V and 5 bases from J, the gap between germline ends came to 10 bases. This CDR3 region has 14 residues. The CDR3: CASSQDIGGYGYTF. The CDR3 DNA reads TGTGCCAGCAGCCAAGATATAGGCGGTTATGGCTACACCTTC.

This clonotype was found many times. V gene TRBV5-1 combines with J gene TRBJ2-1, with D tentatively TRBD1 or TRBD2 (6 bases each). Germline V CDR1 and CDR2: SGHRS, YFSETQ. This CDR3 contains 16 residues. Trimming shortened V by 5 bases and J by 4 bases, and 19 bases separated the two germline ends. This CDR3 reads CASSDEWGAVYNEQFF. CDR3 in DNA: TGCGCCAGCAGTGACGAATGGGGGGCCGTTTACAATGAGCAGTTCTTC.

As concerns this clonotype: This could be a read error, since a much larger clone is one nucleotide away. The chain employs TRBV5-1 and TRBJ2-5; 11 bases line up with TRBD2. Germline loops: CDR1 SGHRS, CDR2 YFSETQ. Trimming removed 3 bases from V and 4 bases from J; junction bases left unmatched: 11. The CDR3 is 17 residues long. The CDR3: CASSSGATGLAAETQYF. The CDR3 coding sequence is TGCGCCAGCAGCTCGGGCGCGACGGGACTAGCGGCAGAGACCCAGTACTTC.

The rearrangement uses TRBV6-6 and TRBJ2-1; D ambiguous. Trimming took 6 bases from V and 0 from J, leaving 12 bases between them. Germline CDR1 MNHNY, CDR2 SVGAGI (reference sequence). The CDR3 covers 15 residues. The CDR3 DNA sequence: TGTGCCAGCAGCTTGGACCCGGGCTCCTACAATGAGCAGTTCTTC. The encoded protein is CASSLDPGSYNEQFF.

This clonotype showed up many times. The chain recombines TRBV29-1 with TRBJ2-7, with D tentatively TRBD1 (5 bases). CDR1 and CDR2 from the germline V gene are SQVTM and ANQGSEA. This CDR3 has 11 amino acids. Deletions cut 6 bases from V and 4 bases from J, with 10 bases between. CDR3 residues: CSVGQIYEQYF. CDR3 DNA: TGCAGCGTCGGACAAATTTACGAGCAGTACTTC.

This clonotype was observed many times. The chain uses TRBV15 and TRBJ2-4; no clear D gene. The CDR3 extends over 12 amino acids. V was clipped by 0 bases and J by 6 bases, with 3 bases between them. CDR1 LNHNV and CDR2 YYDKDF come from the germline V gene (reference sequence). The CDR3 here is CATSRDLNIQYF. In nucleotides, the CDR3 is TGTGCCACCAGCAGAGATCTAAACATTCAGTACTTC.

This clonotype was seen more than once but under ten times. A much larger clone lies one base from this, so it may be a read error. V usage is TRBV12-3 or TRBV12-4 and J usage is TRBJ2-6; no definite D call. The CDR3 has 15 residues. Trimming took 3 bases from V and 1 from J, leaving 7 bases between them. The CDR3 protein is CASSFGFSGANVLTF. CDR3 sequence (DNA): TGTGCCAGCAGTTTCGGGTTTTCTGGGGCCAACGTCCTGACTTTC.

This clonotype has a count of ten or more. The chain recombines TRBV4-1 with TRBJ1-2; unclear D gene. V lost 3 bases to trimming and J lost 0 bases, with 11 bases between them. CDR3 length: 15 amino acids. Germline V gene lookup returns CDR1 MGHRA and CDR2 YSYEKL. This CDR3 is CASSHPVAANYGYTF. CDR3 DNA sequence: TGCGCCAGCAGCCATCCCGTTGCGGCTAACTATGGCTACACCTTC.

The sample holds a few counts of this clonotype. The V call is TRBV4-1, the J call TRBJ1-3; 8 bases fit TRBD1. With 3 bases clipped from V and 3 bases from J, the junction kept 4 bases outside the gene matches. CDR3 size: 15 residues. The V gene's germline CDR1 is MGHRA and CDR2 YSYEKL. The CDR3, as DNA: TGCGCCAGCAGCCAGATGGGGACAGGTGGAAACACCATATATTTT. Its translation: CASSQMGTGGNTIYF.

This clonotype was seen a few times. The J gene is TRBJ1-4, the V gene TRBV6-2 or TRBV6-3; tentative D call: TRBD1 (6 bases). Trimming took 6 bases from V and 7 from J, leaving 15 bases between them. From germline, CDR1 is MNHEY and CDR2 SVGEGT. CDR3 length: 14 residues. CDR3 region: CASSPRAGVEKLFF. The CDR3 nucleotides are TGTGCCAGCAGCCCCCGGGCAGGGGTTGAAAAACTGTTTTTT.

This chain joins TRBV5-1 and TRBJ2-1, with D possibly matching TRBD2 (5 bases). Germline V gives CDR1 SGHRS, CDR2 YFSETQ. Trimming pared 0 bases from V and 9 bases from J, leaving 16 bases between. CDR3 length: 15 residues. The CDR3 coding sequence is TGCGCCAGCAGCTTGGTTGTGGGAGTGGGAGCTGAGCAGTTCTTC. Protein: CASSLVVGVGAEQFF. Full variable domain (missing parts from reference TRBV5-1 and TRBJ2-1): KAGVTQTPRYLIKTRGQQVTLSCSPISGHRSVSWYQQTPGQGLQFLFEYFSETQRNKGNFPGRFSGRQFSNSRSEMNVSTLELGDSALYLCASSLVVGVGAEQFFGPGTRLTVL.